Included here is one T cell receptor (beta chain) sequence, with context. The target antigen is unknown. The data belong to a study of OX40 agonist ivuxolimab in advanced cancers. Study-level background: Each patient was given ivuxolimab into a vein every 2 weeks, at 0.01 to 10 mg/kg. The study reported partial responses in three patients: one hepatocellular carcinoma, two cutaneous melanoma. Study-level points and caveats: Certain nonresponding patients likewise had low normalized T-cell clonal expansion. Clonal expansion was seen in CD4+ and CD8+ blood T cells by week 6 at 0.1 to 3.0 mg/kg.

Profiled with immunoSEQ multiplex PCR; TCRdb holds only in-frame clones, not every one. The sample comprises 80,000 to 85,000 clones, about 86% of which are singletons, and roughly 6% rests with the top ten. Trimming at V came to 2 bases and at J to 1 base, leaving 11 bases not matched to a gene. From germline, CDR1 is SGHAT and CDR2 FQNNGV. CDR3 length equals 18 residues. This sequence was found in an adult with an advanced solid tumor such as melanoma, head and neck, liver or kidney cancer. The rearrangement uses TRBV11-2 and TRBJ2-5; 9 bases are a match to TRBD2. The source was CD4+ or CD8+ T cells sorted from blood, collected in a trial of the OX40 agonist ivuxolimab. CDR3 loop: CASSLRLAGTSFQETQYF. In DNA, the CDR3 is TGTGCCAGCAGCTTAAGGCTAGCGGGGACTTCGTTCCAAGAGACCCAGTACTTC.